The clone carrying this T cell receptor beta chain has a handful of counts. Unsorted PBMC samples were amplified in replicate PCRs containing 250 to 350 ng DNA, tens of thousands of T cell genomes. TCRdb's table, derived via immunoSEQ multiplex PCR, lists solely in-frame clones and lacks some. The table includes 400,000 to 550,000 clones, roughly 85% detected once. For unsorted samples, genomic DNA was extracted from roughly 95 million PBMCs. This entry is derived from a study of shared clonotypes between healthy human individuals. Trimming removed 2 bases from V and 6 bases from J; junction bases left unmatched: 2. Germline values: CDR1 GTSNPN, CDR2 SVGIG (reference sequence). This CDR3 spans 13 amino acids.

This receptor was identified in a woman aged 40 to 50 in good health. Some clones in this sample may be carry-over from other donors' samples. The sequenced sample was PBMCs. V is TRBV30 and J is TRBJ1-5; 9 bases fit TRBD1. The CDR3 loop reads CAWSRTGVQPQHF. Here the CDR3 DNA reads TGTGCCTGGAGTCGGACAGGGGTTCAGCCCCAGCATTTT. Supplemented by reference TRBV30 and TRBJ1-5, the full variable domain reads SQTIHQWPATLVQPVGSPLSLECTVEGTSNPNLYWYRQAAGRGLQLLFYSVGIGQISSEVPQNLSASRPQDRQFILSSKKLLLSDSGFYLCAWSRTGVQPQHFGDGTRLSIL.